A single sample gave rise to the 2 T cell receptor beta chains below, sequenced in a study of human T cells and chemical hapten exposure. The time point was: patch test 2, 6 weeks after DPC sensitization. Treatment given: therapeutic diphenylcyclopropenone sensitization with weekly scalp DPC. TCRdb redid the calling of the RACE reads with MiXCR, one entry per CDR3 protein. The sample comprises 350,000 to 400,000 distinct CDR3 sequences, about 6.3% of which are singletons, and about 5.4% rests with the top ten. The input for sequencing was whole blood, taken in connection with sensitization to the hapten diphenylcyclopropenone (DPC). The receptors derive from a young woman with alopecia areata. Some clones in this sample may be carry-over from other donors' samples.

This clonotype was found many times. The rearrangement joins TRBV29-1 to TRBJ1-2; D remains unclear. CDR1 and CDR2 from the germline V gene are SQVTM and ANQGSEA. Trimming cost V 4 bases and J 8 bases, with 11 bases left between them. This CDR3 is built from 11 residues. CDR3 sequence reads: CSVVTGYGYTF. CDR3 coding DNA: TGCAGCGTTGTTACCGGGTACGGCTACACCTTC.

This clonotype was observed a few times. This chain connects TRBV4-2 to TRBJ2-5; D gene unclear. V lost 0 bases, J lost 0 bases, and 11 bases lay in between. Germline assignment: CDR1 LGHNA and CDR2 YNFKEQ. The CDR3 sequence is 16 residues long. The CDR3, as DNA: TGTGCCAGCAGCCAAGAATTTTGGCAAAACCAAGAGACCCAGTACTTC. This encodes CASSQEFWQNQETQYF.